Listed below are T cell receptor beta chains from one sample, sequenced in a study of blood T cell repertoires in COVID-19. Sequencing was performed with immunoSEQ multiplex PCR; in TCRdb, only in-frame clones are kept and a portion is missing. The sample yields a few hundred thousand clones, roughly 86% seen once. Sequenced material: peripheral blood. Receptors were obtained from a man in his 60s with acute or convalescent COVID-19. CDR3s include the opening cysteine and the closing phenylalanine or tryptophan.

j_call v_call cdr3_aa
TRBJ2-1 TRBV9 CASSVDHGGADEQFF
TRBJ1-3 TRBV7-8 CASSYSPTVSGNTIYF
TRBJ1-6 TRBV5-1 CASSTGTGGGTPLHF
TRBJ2-3 TRBV2 CASSDTRGGGGTDTQYF
TRBJ1-5 TRBV6-2/TRBV6-3 CASSGQGGPYSNQPQHF
TRBJ1-5 TRBV2 CASSDLGALSNQPQHF
TRBJ1-3 TRBV6-5 CASSRDSSNTIYF
TRBJ1-5 TRBV19 CASSIGWGPNQPQHF
TRBJ2-7 TRBV6-6 CASSYSRSYEQYF
TRBJ2-2 TRBV5-6 CASSPGTAVTGELFF
TRBJ2-2 TRBV13 CASSSNTLAGGNTGELFF
TRBJ1-3 TRBV4-2 CASSQDFRVGGLGGNTIYF
TRBJ1-2 TRBV27 CASSFPGNYGYTF
TRBJ1-5 TRBV19 CASTQPGMGNQPQHF
TRBJ2-2 TRBV5-1 CASSSLLSWSGTGELFF
TRBJ1-2 TRBV6-5 CASSRDREIYGYTF
TRBJ2-3 TRBV5-4 CASSLPGGIADTQYF
TRBJ2-3 TRBV6-4 CASSEGTSTSTQYF
TRBJ2-7 TRBV15 CATSRDPGQVDEQYF
TRBJ2-7 TRBV18 CASSPPGQGRNEQYF
TRBJ1-2 TRBV28 CASSFFPGPNSNYGYTF
TRBJ2-1 TRBV9 CASSTLGGSYNEQFF
TRBJ2-1 TRBV2 CASSIQALSYNEQFF
TRBJ2-7 TRBV10-3 CAIGDRGRRSYEQYF
TRBJ2-6 TRBV5-1 CASSLTGGSGANVLTF
TRBJ1-1 TRBV5-1 CASSLGRGAMNTEAFF
TRBJ1-2 TRBV7-3 CASSFFSSGTGGSYGYTF
TRBJ2-2 TRBV6-5 CASSYGAGIGGGELFF
TRBJ2-7 TRBV12-3/TRBV12-4 CASSLHRDEQYF
TRBJ2-1 TRBV19 CASSTLTGFYNEQFF
TRBJ2-3 TRBV6-1 CASSEGYFTDTQYF
TRBJ2-2 TRBV11-3 CASSLTLGAAGELFF
TRBJ1-1 TRBV7-7 CASSLGLRDRNTEAFF
TRBJ1-5 TRBV7-2 CASSLATGGGNQPQHF
TRBJ2-1 TRBV28 CASSLGTGNEQFF
TRBJ1-3 TRBV19 CASKNGENREAF
TRBJ1-5 TRBV18 CASSPLSSQPQHF
TRBJ2-2 TRBV27 CASRPWTSGAGELFF
TRBJ2-5 TRBV6-2/TRBV6-3 CASTPGDRGEETQYF
TRBJ2-5 TRBV27 CASSLSRRGRTQYF
TRBJ1-1 TRBV28 CASRRGGTEAFF
TRBJ1-5 TRBV28 CASSTWTLTSNQPQHF
TRBJ1-1 TRBV5-1 CASSLAGGVPFF
TRBJ2-1 TRBV10-3 CAISESVGGPYNEQFF
TRBJ1-5 TRBV28 CASSLSGTGDNQPQHF
TRBJ2-7 TRBV5-1 CASSTGGPYEQYF
TRBJ2-3 TRBV11-2 CASSLGGDPSDTQYF
TRBJ2-7 TRBV5-1 CASRYGQGAYEQYF